This entry lists 27 T cell receptor beta chains sequenced from one sample in a study of PD-1 blockade in classical Hodgkin lymphoma. Libraries were prepared by immunoSEQ multiplex PCR; TCRdb keeps only in-frame clonotypes and omits some of them. Among about 27,000 clones listed, nearly 80% were seen once. The patients all showed relapse after autologous stem cell transplantation, while their brentuximab vedotin exposure varied. Source: peripheral blood mononuclear cells (PBMCs), taken before the second cycle of nivolumab. These receptor sequences come from a human donor with classical Hodgkin lymphoma.

The chain combines TRBV21-1 with TRBJ2-7; the listed D gene, TRBD1, was not tested against the DNA. TRBV21-1 is termed a pseudogene. CDR3 size: 16 residues. CDR3 amino acids: CASSPLRGAPLGEQYF. In nucleotides, the CDR3 is TGTGCCAGCAGCCCGCTCAGGGGGGCCCCCTTAGGCGAGCAGTACTTC.

The J gene is TRBJ2-3, the V gene TRBV7-9; D is undetermined. Per germline, CDR1 SEHNR and CDR2 FQNEAQ (reference sequence). The V end was cut by 1 base, the J end by 2 bases, with 13 bases between. The CDR3 covers 16 residues. The CDR3 loop reads CASSLVPSPLTDTQYF. In nucleotides, the CDR3 is TGTGCCAGCAGCTTAGTTCCAAGCCCCCTCACAGATACGCAGTATTTT.

The CDR3 protein is CASTPGQGSYGYTF. CDR3 DNA: TGTGCCAGCACCCCCGGACAGGGTAGCTATGGCTACACCTTC. This chain uses TRBV6-5 with TRBJ1-2; TRBD1 matches at 8 bases. J was trimmed by 4 bases and V by 7 bases; bases with no gene match: 8. CDR3 length equals 14 residues. Germline V gene data show CDR1 as MNHEY and CDR2 as SVGAGI.

This clone was counted a few times. The chain links TRBV7-8 to TRBJ1-1; D is ambiguous. This CDR3 has 13 residues. Looked up from germline, CDR1 is SGHVS and CDR2 is FQNEAQ. Trimming removed 2 bases from V and 1 base from J, with 5 bases in between. The CDR3 region is CASSLRRNTEAFF. In DNA, the CDR3 is TGTGCCAGCAGCTTAAGGCGGAACACTGAAGCTTTCTTT.

The V and J genes are TRBV5-1 and TRBJ2-2, with 10 positions matching TRBD2. J was trimmed by 1 base and V by 0 bases; bases with no gene match: 0. CDR3 length: 16 amino acids. CDR1 is SGHRS and CDR2 is YFSETQ in the germline V gene. CDR3 nucleotide sequence: TGCGCCAGCAGCTTGGGGACTAGCGGGAACACCGGGGAGCTGTTTTTT. This gives the protein CASSLGTSGNTGELFF.

The chain joins TRBV19 to TRBJ1-1, with a weak D call TRBD1 (5 bases). This CDR3 comprises 15 residues. Germline lookup yields CDR1 LNHDA and CDR2 SQIVND (reference sequence). V shed 6 bases and J shed 0 bases, with 14 bases lying between them. The CDR3 here is CASSNQDSMNTEAFF. In DNA form, the CDR3 reads TGTGCCAGTAGCAACCAAGACAGCATGAACACTGAAGCTTTCTTT.

The chain joins TRBV11-3 to TRBJ2-3, with 7 bases fitting TRBD2. There are 17 residues in the CDR3. Germline CDR1 and CDR2: SGHNT and YENEEA. The J segment lost 4 bases and the V segment lost 0 bases, leaving 10 bases of the junction unmatched. Here the CDR3 reads CASSLDRSGALADTQYF. The CDR3, as DNA: TGTGCCAGCAGCTTAGATAGAAGCGGGGCCTTAGCAGATACGCAGTATTTT.

The chain links TRBV4-2 to TRBJ1-2, with D possibly TRBD1 on 5 matching bases. V gave up 4 bases and J gave up 3 bases, with 18 bases separating them. The CDR3 extends over 16 amino acids. Germline V CDR1 and CDR2: LGHNA, YNFKEQ. The chain's CDR3 is CASSPGGTDWYYGYTF. CDR3 DNA: TGTGCCAGCAGCCCCGGTGGGACGGATTGGTACTATGGCTACACCTTC.

The J gene is TRBJ2-1, the V gene TRBV13, with 8 bases lining up with TRBD2. The CDR3 consists of 16 residues. V shed 5 bases and J 2 bases; nucleotides not matched to a gene: 8. Germline loops: CDR1 PRHDT, CDR2 FYEKMQ (reference sequence). CDR3 coding DNA: TGTGCCAGCAGCCCTTGCACGGGGGGGGCCTACAATGAGCAGTTCTTC. Protein sequence: CASSPCTGGAYNEQFF. Full variable domain (rest looked up from reference TRBV13 and TRBJ2-1): AAGVIQSPRHLIKEKRETATLKCYPIPRHDTVYWYQQGPGQDPQFLISFYEKMQSDKGSIPDRFSAQQFSDYHSELNMSSLELGDSALYFCASSPCTGGAYNEQFFGPGTRLTVL.

The rearrangement joins TRBV6-6 to TRBJ1-3; no clear D. This CDR3 comprises 15 residues. From germline, CDR1 is MNHNY and CDR2 SVGAGI (reference sequence). V was trimmed by 2 bases and J by 0 bases, leaving 8 bases between them. The CDR3 region has the DNA TGTGCCAGCAGTTACGGAACAGTCTCTGGAAACACCATATATTTT. The encoded protein is CASSYGTVSGNTIYF.

The chain couples TRBV2 to TRBJ1-6; the match to TRBD1 covers 8 bases. V dropped 1 base and J dropped 7; count of bases not matched to a gene: 9. This CDR3 comprises 17 residues. Germline V gene lookup returns CDR1 SNHLY and CDR2 FYNNEI. Here the CDR3 reads CASSEVRTGLGNSPLHF. The DNA of the CDR3 is TGTGCCAGCAGTGAAGTCCGGACAGGGTTAGGCAATTCACCCCTCCACTTT.

This clone was detected only once. CDR3 in amino acids: CASSRGEGTGTEAFF. CDR3 DNA sequence: TGTGCCAGCAGCCGAGGGGAGGGGACGGGGACTGAAGCTTTCTTT. This chain connects TRBV21-1 to TRBJ1-1. TRBV21-1 is a pseudogene. The length of the CDR3 is 15 residues.

The rearrangement links TRBV7-6 to TRBJ2-2; 7 bases align to TRBD1. Germline CDR1 reads SGHVS; CDR2 reads FNYEAQ. V was clipped by 1 base and J by 1 base; unmatched bases: 3. The CDR3 length is 16 residues. CDR3: CASSLETGRNTGELFF. CDR3 coding DNA: TGTGCCAGCAGCTTAGAGACAGGGCGGAACACCGGGGAGCTGTTTTTT.

The chain employs TRBV28 and TRBJ2-1; 11 nucleotides agree with TRBD2. The V segment lost 1 base and the J segment 6 bases; nucleotides outside the gene matches: 5. The CDR3 has 16 residues. Germline V lookup: CDR1 MDHEN, CDR2 SYDVKM. Here the CDR3 DNA reads TGTGCCAGCAGTTTATTTGGGACTAGCGGCCCCAATGAGCAGTTCTTC. This gives the protein CASSLFGTSGPNEQFF. The entire variable domain, with the rest obtained from reference TRBV28 and TRBJ2-1, is as follows: DVKVTQSSRYLVKRTGEKVFLECVQDMDHENMFWYRQDPGLGLRLIYFSYDVKMKEKGDIPEGYSVSREKKERFSLILESASTNQTSMYLCASSLFGTSGPNEQFFGPGTRLTVL.

This chain uses TRBV11-2 with TRBJ1-1; D call uncertain. Deletions cut 5 bases from V and 1 base from J, with 11 bases between. The CDR3 extends over 14 amino acids. Germline values: CDR1 SGHAT, CDR2 FQNNGV. This CDR3 reads CASSRNIGNTEAFF. As DNA, the CDR3 is TGTGCCAGCAGCCGTAATATAGGGAACACTGAAGCTTTCTTT.

This clone was counted only a few times. This chain uses TRBV29-1 with TRBJ1-1; D gene ambiguous. The V and J ends lost 4 bases and 0 bases respectively, with 15 bases between them. Per germline, CDR1 SQVTM and CDR2 ANQGSEA. This CDR3 has 15 amino acids. The CDR3 sequence: CSVGRDTGMNTEAFF. Written as DNA, the CDR3 is TGCAGCGTTGGTCGTGACACTGGTATGAACACTGAAGCTTTCTTT.

This clone was seen a single time. This sequence joins TRBV11-3 and TRBJ1-1; no firm D call. The V end was cut by 2 bases, the J end by 5 bases, with 12 bases between. The CDR3 sequence is 14 residues long. CDR1 is SGHNT, CDR2 YENEEA, per germline. The chain's CDR3 is CASSLMYEGTEAFF. The CDR3 nucleotides read TGTGCCAGCAGCTTAATGTACGAAGGGACTGAAGCTTTCTTT.

This sequence joins TRBV19 and TRBJ2-2; tentatively, D is TRBD2 (6 bases). Between the trimmed V and J ends, which lost 7 bases and 5 bases, there was a span of 17 bases. The CDR3 consists of 15 residues. Germline V CDR1 and CDR2: LNHDA, SQIVND (reference sequence). The CDR3 DNA is TGTGCCAGTAACTCGTCTCCGGGGGATACCGGGGAGCTGTTTTTT. Translation gives CASNSSPGDTGELFF.

This clone was counted only a few times. The chain has TRBV27 and TRBJ1-5; D ambiguous. Germline values: CDR1 MNHEY, CDR2 SMNVEV (reference sequence). This CDR3 comprises 14 residues. V dropped 5 bases and J dropped 4 bases, with 12 bases sitting between them. This CDR3 is CASSEYLGNQPQHF. The CDR3 DNA reads as TGTGCCAGCAGTGAATACCTAGGTAATCAGCCCCAGCATTTT.

The chain has TRBV28 and TRBJ1-2; a weak D match, TRBD1 (6 bases). V shed 5 bases and J shed 8 bases, with 21 bases lying between them. CDR1 MDHEN and CDR2 SYDVKM come from the germline V gene. This CDR3 is 15 amino acids long. In DNA form, the CDR3 reads TGTGCCAGCAGTCCGTCCCGTCGACAGGTTCGGGGCTACACCTTC. Encoded protein: CASSPSRRQVRGYTF.

The chain has TRBV7-8 and TRBJ1-6, with 7 bases lining up with TRBD1. Germline-derived CDR1 and CDR2 are SGHVS and FQNEAQ. The V segment lost 5 bases and the J segment 8 bases; nucleotides outside the gene matches: 3. CDR3 length: 13 residues. Here the CDR3 DNA reads TGTGCCAGCAGCCCAGGGGGGGATTCACCCCTCCACTTT. This codes for CASSPGGDSPLHF.

V is TRBV7-2 and J is TRBJ1-1; D is undetermined. Germline values: CDR1 SGHTA, CDR2 FQGNSA. The CDR3 is 12 amino acids. V lost 5 bases and J lost 1, with 5 bases in between. CDR3 region: CASSPQNTEAFF. In DNA form, the CDR3 reads TGTGCCAGCAGCCCACAGAACACTGAAGCTTTCTTT.

There are a few counts of this clone. The rearrangement uses TRBV27 and TRBJ1-6; no definite D call. This CDR3 contains 13 residues. Germline CDR1 reads MNHEY; CDR2 reads SMNVEV (reference sequence). V lost 3 bases, J lost 9 bases, and 9 bases lay in between. The CDR3 reads CASSFMGISPLHF. The DNA for the CDR3 is TGTGCCAGCAGTTTTATGGGGATTTCACCCCTCCACTTT.

This chain connects TRBV6-6 to TRBJ1-2; 12 nucleotides match TRBD1. CDR3 length: 15 amino acids. Germline trimming cut 2 bases from V and 6 bases from J; bases unmatched to any gene: 4. Germline V CDR1 and CDR2: MNHNY, SVGAGI (reference sequence). The CDR3 protein is CASSYGTGGVDGYTF. The CDR3, as DNA: TGTGCCAGCAGTTACGGGACAGGGGGCGTCGATGGCTACACCTTC.

By sample fraction, this clone is medium-sized. The chain joins TRBV5-6 to TRBJ2-7; TRBD1 aligns across 7 bases. The CDR3 consists of 16 residues. The germline CDR1 and CDR2 sequences are SGHDT and YYEEEE. Trimming at V came to 0 bases and at J to 1 base, leaving 7 bases not matched to a gene. CDR3 coding DNA: TGTGCCAGCAGCTTGGCCGGGACAGCCCTTTCCTACGAGCAGTACTTC. This gives the protein CASSLAGTALSYEQYF. The entire variable domain, with the rest obtained from reference TRBV5-6 and TRBJ2-7, is as follows: DAGVTQSPTHLIKTRGQQVTLRCSPKSGHDTVSWYQQALGQGPQFIFQYYEEEERQRGNFPDRFSGHQFPNYSSELNVNALLLGDSALYLCASSLAGTALSYEQYFGPGTRLTVT.

The V and J genes are TRBV11-3 and TRBJ2-4, with TRBD2 matching over 10 bases. Germline loops: CDR1 SGHNT, CDR2 YENEEA. The CDR3 is made up of 18 amino acids. The J segment lost 6 bases and the V segment lost 5 bases, leaving 16 bases of the junction unmatched. CDR3 protein: CASSLPYGAPSGGNIQYF. The DNA for the CDR3 is TGTGCCAGCAGCCTTCCTTATGGGGCCCCTAGCGGGGGAAACATTCAGTACTTC.

V gene TRBV20-1 combines with J gene TRBJ2-4, with a possible D match to TRBD2 (6 bases). The CDR3 contains 11 residues. Deletions cut 6 bases from V and 8 bases from J, with 11 bases between. CDR1 is DFQATT, CDR2 SNEGSKA, per germline (reference sequence). The CDR3 DNA sequence: TGCAGTGCCAAAACGGGGGACATTCAGTACTTC. It codes for CSAKTGDIQYF.